The T cell receptor beta chain under discussion was sequenced for a study of T cell clonality in common variable immunodeficiency. General observations from the study: In common variable immunodeficiency, TCR beta chains reportedly carried fewer deletions and N-nucleotide insertions.

As concerns this clone: What it recognizes is unknown. The CDR3 end is not reached by the read, which stops 3 residues before it; the germline J gene fills it in.

Of CVID subjects, about 15 were female and around 27 male, mean age about 40. Produced via immunoSEQ multiplex PCR; TCRdb's table is partial and in-frame only. Observed are fewer than 40,000 clones, no singletons, with the top ten taking under 8.5%. V shed 0 bases, J shed 6 bases, and the junction held 5 bases outside the gene matches. The CDR3 has 15 amino acids. Germline V CDR1 and CDR2: MRHNA, SNTAGT. V usage is TRBV6-4 and J usage is TRBJ2-3, with 8 bases aligning to TRBD2. The specimen sequenced was peripheral blood mononuclear cells. The sequence was collected from a human donor with common variable immunodeficiency. CDR3 sequence: CASSDSGTSMDTQYF. CDR3 DNA (partial): TGTGCCAGCAGTGACTCCGGGACTAGTATGGATACG.